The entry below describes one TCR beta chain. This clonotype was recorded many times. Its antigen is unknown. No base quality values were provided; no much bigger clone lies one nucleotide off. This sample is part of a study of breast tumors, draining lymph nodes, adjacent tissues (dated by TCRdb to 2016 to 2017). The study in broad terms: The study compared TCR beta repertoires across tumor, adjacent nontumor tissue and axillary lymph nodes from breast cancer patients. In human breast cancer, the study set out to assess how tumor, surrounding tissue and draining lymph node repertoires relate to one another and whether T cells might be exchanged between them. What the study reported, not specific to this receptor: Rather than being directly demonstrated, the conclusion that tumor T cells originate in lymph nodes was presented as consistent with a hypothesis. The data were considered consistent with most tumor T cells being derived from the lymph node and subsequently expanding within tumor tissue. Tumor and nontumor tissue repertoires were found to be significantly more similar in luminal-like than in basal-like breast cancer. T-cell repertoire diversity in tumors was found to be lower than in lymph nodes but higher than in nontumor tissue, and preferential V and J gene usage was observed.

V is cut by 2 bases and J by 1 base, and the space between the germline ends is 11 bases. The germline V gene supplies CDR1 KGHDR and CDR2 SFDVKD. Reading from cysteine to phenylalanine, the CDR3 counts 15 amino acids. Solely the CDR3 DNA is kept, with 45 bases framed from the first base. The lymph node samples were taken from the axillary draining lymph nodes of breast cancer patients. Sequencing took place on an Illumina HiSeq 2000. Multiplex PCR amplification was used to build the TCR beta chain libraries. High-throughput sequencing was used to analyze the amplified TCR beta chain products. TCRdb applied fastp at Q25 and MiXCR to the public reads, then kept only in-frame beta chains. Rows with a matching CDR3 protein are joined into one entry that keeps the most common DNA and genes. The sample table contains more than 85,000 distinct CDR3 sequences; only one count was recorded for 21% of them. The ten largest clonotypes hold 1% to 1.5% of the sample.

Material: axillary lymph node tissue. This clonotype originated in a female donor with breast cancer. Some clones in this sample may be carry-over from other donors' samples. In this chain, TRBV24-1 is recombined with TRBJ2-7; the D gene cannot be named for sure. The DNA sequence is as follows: TGTGCCACCAGTGATTCCCCTCCTGGTTCCTACGAGCAGTACTTC. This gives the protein CATSDSPPGSYEQYF.